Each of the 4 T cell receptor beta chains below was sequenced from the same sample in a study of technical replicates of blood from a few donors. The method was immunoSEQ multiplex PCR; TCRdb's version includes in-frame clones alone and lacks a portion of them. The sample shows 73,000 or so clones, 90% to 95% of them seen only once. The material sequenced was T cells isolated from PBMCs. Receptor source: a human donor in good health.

Here the CDR3 reads CASRPGVLAGGLNEQFF. The CDR3 bases are TGTGCCAGCAGACCAGGGGTCCTAGCGGGAGGCCTCAATGAGCAGTTCTTC. The chain employs TRBV7-2 and TRBJ2-1, with 11 bases fitting TRBD2. Germline V lookup: CDR1 SGHTA, CDR2 FQGNSA. The V and J ends lost 6 bases and 6 bases, in that order; junction bases with no gene match: 13. CDR3 length equals 17 residues.

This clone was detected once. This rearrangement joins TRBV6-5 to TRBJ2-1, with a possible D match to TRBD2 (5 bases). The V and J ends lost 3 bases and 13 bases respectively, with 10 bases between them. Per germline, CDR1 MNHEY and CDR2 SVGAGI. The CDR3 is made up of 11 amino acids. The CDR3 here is CASSYPGSQFF. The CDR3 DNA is TGTGCCAGCAGTTATCCGGGATCACAGTTCTTC.

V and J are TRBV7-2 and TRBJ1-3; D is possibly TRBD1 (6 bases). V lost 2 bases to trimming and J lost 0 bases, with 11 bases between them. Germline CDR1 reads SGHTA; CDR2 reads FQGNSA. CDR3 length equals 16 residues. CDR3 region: CASSLLWDNSGNTIYF. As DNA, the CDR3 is TGTGCCAGCAGCTTATTGTGGGACAACTCTGGAAACACCATATATTTT.

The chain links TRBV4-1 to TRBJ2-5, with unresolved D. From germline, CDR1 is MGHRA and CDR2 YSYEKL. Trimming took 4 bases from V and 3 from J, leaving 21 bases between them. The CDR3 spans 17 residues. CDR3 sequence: CASSLFLLVSHKETQYF. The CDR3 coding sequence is TGCGCCAGCAGCCTCTTCCTACTTGTTTCCCATAAAGAGACCCAGTACTTC.